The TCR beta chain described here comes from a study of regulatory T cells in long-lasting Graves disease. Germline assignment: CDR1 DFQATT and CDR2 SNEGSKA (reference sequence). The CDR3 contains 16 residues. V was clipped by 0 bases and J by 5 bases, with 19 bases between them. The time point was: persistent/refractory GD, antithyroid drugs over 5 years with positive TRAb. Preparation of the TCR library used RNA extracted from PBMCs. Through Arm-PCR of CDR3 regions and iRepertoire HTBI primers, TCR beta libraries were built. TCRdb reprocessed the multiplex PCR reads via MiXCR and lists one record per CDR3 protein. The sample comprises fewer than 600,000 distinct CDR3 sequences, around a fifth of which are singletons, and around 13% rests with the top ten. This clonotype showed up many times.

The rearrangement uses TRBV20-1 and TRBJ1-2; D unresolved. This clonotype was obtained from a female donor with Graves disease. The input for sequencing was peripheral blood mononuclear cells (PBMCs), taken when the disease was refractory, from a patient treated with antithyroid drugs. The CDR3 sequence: CSAREEGVGLRYGYTF. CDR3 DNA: TGCAGTGCTAGAGAGGAGGGTGTCGGTCTGCGGTATGGCTACACCTTC.